This T cell receptor beta chain was found in a study of somatic mutations in cytotoxic T cells in rheumatoid arthritis. This clone was seen a single time. Profiling relied on immunoSEQ multiplex PCR, and the TCRdb table lists in-frame clones only, not all of them. The sample lists about 18,000 clones, 82% seen once, with about 21% in the top ten. V shed 0 bases and J shed 2 bases, with 5 bases lying between them. Looked up from germline, CDR1 is GTSNPN and CDR2 is SVGIG (reference sequence). This CDR3 region has 14 residues. The V gene is TRBV30, the J gene TRBJ2-6, with D possibly being TRBD1 or TRBD2 (5 bases each). This clonotype was sampled from an adult with rheumatoid arthritis. Sequencing was done on a sample of CD8+ T cells sorted from blood. CDR3 bases: TGTGCCTGGAGTGTGGGGGCTGGGGCCAACGTCCTGACTTTC. This encodes CAWSVGAGANVLTF.